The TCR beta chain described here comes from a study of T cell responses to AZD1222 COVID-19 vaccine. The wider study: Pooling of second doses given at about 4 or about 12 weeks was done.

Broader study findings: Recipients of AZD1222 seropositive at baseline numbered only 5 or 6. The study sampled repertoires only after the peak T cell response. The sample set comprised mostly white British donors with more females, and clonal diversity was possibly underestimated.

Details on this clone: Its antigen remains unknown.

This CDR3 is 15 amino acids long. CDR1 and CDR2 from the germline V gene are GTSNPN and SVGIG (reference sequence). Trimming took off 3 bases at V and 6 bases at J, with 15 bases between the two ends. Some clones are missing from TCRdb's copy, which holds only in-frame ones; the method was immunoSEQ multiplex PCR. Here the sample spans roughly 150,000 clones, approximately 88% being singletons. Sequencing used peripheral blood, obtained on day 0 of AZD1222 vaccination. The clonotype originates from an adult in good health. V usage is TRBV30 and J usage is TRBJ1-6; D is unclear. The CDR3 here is CAWRGSGQFNSPLHF. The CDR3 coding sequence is TGTGCCTGGAGGGGCTCCGGGCAGTTTAATTCACCCCTCCACTTT. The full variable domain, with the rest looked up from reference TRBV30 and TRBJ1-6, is SQTIHQWPATLVQPVGSPLSLECTVEGTSNPNLYWYRQAAGRGLQLLFYSVGIGQISSEVPQNLSASRPQDRQFILSSKKLLLSDSGFYLCAWRGSGQFNSPLHFGNGTRLTVT.